These 21 T cell receptor beta chains were all obtained from the same sample, sequenced in a study of vaccination effects on CD4 cells after COVID-19. The antigens these receptors bind are not known. Sequencing used immunoSEQ multiplex PCR; TCRdb keeps in-frame clones, though not all of them. The table lists 55,000 to 75,000 clones, roughly 70% of them singletons, with roughly 4% in the top ten. Peptide-pool stimulation followed by sequencing identified expanded antigen-specific CD4+ clonotypes in the ViraFEST assay. Cells that had been cultured for 10 days were the source of isolated CD4+ T cells. Vaccine recipients had no previous SARS-CoV-2 infection; their nucleocapsid antibodies were negative. Sequencing was performed on CD4+ T cells from PBMCs cultured with HCoV-OC43 spike peptides, taken before COVID-19 vaccination. Subset given: HCoV-OC43 spike overlapping peptide pool stimulation. Source of these receptors: a human donor who received a COVID-19 vaccine.

Only a few counts were recorded for this clone. The gene calls are TRBV7-9 and TRBJ2-1, with D possibly TRBD1 on 5 matching bases. Germline V gene sequence: CDR1 SEHNR, CDR2 FQNEAQ (reference sequence). The germline V and J ends were trimmed by 0 bases and 1 base, with 13 bases remaining between them. The CDR3 extends over 17 amino acids. The DNA for the CDR3 is TGTGCCAGCAGCTTAGCCGGGCATAGGGGTTCCTACAATGAGCAGTTCTTC. Translated: CASSLAGHRGSYNEQFF.

The genes are TRBV28 and TRBJ2-3, with 7 nucleotides matching TRBD1. The CDR3 has 15 amino acids. The junction had 7 bases not matched to a gene; V was cut back by 2 bases and J by 5 bases. CDR1 and CDR2 from the germline V gene are MDHEN and SYDVKM. The CDR3 loop is CASSLGTDREDTQYF. DNA for the CDR3: TGTGCCAGCAGTTTAGGGACAGACAGGGAAGATACGCAGTATTTT.

J is TRBJ2-5 and V is TRBV5-1; possibly TRBD2 for D (6 bases). The CDR3 totals 13 residues. Trimming cost V 4 bases and J 5 bases, with 12 bases left between them. The germline CDR1 and CDR2 sequences are SGHRS and YFSETQ. CDR3 in amino acids: CASSGGTLETQYF. DNA of the CDR3: TGCGCCAGCAGCGGCGGGACTCTGGAGACCCAGTACTTC.

V is TRBV6-4 and J is TRBJ2-3, with 8 bases fitting TRBD1. The CDR3 runs 15 residues. Trimming cost V 0 bases and J 6 bases; bases outside gene matches: 5. Germline loops: CDR1 MRHNA, CDR2 SNTAGT. The CDR3 nucleotides read TGTGCCAGCAGTGACTCCCGACAGGGGTCGGATACGCAGTATTTT. It specifies CASSDSRQGSDTQYF.

CDR3 sequence: CAWSVIGPRNEQFF. The CDR3 DNA sequence: TGTGCCTGGAGTGTGATAGGTCCGAGGAATGAGCAGTTCTTC. The genes are TRBV30 and TRBJ2-1; D is ambiguous. Trimming shortened V by 0 bases and J by 7 bases, and 13 bases separated the two germline ends. This CDR3 has 14 amino acids. The germline V gene has CDR1 GTSNPN and CDR2 SVGIG (reference sequence).

In this sample, this clone turned up a few times. The J gene is TRBJ2-2, the V gene TRBV18; maybe TRBD1 (6 bases). Germline assignment: CDR1 KGHSH and CDR2 LQKENI. This CDR3 has 14 residues. Trimming cost V 6 bases and J 2 bases, with 10 bases left between them. CDR3: CASSGTLNTGELFF. The CDR3 nucleotides read TGTGCCAGCTCCGGGACACTTAACACCGGGGAGCTGTTTTTT.

This clone showed up just a few times. The chain joins TRBV18 to TRBJ1-1; the D is unclear. Germline assignment: CDR1 KGHSH and CDR2 LQKENI. This CDR3 region has 14 residues. V was cut by 3 bases and J by 2 bases, with 10 bases left in between. CDR3 amino acids: CASSPVALNTEAFF. The DNA for the CDR3 is TGTGCCAGCTCACCTGTAGCTCTAAACACTGAAGCTTTCTTT.

The CDR3 reads CASSFSGGGADTQYF. CDR3 in DNA: TGTGCCAGCAGCTTTTCAGGGGGCGGGGCAGATACGCAGTATTTT. The J gene is TRBJ2-3, the V gene TRBV5-5, with 8 bases that match TRBD1. The V segment lost 2 bases and the J segment 4 bases; nucleotides outside the gene matches: 6. The CDR3 contains 15 residues. The germline gives CDR1 SGHKS, CDR2 YYEKEE (reference sequence).

The rearrangement links TRBV5-1 to TRBJ1-2; TRBD1 is a possible D gene (6 bases). V dropped 4 bases and J dropped 4 bases, with 14 bases sitting between them. From germline, CDR1 is SGHRS and CDR2 YFSETQ. The CDR3 is 14 residues long. Written as DNA, the CDR3 is TGCGCCAGCAGCGCTGGACAGATCCTCTATGGCTACACCTTC. It yields the protein CASSAGQILYGYTF.

The chain carries TRBV28 and TRBJ1-2; 7 bases match TRBD1. After removal of 11 bases from V and 0 bases from J, the junction contained 12 bases not matched to a gene. This CDR3 contains 15 residues. CDR1 is MDHEN and CDR2 is SYDVKM in the germline V gene. CDR3 region: CAGSQGPNANYGYTF. The CDR3, as DNA: TGTGCCGGGTCACAGGGGCCCAACGCTAACTATGGCTACACCTTC.

The gene calls are TRBV19 and TRBJ2-5, with D perhaps assigned TRBD1 or TRBD2 (5 bases each). This CDR3 contains 14 residues. Germline assignment: CDR1 LNHDA and CDR2 SQIVND (reference sequence). Trimming pared 5 bases from V and 7 bases from J, leaving 17 bases between. CDR3 loop: CASSQIAGTVTQYF. The CDR3 DNA follows: TGTGCCAGTAGTCAGATCGCCGGGACGGTGACCCAGTACTTC.

This sequence joins TRBV9 and TRBJ2-1, with D tentatively TRBD2 (7 bases). The germline V gene encodes CDR1 SGDLS and CDR2 YYNGEE. The CDR3 runs to 18 residues. V shed 0 bases and J shed 5 bases, with 21 bases lying between them. CDR3 amino acids: CASSVALMEGGRDNEQFF. The CDR3 DNA reads as TGTGCCAGCAGCGTAGCTCTTATGGAGGGGGGGCGCGACAATGAGCAGTTCTTC.

The rearrangement uses TRBV9 and TRBJ1-3; 9 bases align to TRBD1. The CDR3 is 16 amino acids. The germline V gene has CDR1 SGDLS and CDR2 YYNGEE. Germline trimming cut 1 base from V and 3 bases from J; bases unmatched to any gene: 5. In nucleotides, the CDR3 is TGTGCCAGCAGCGTATTGGGACAGGGATTTGGAAACACCATATATTTT. It encodes CASSVLGQGFGNTIYF.

J is TRBJ1-4 and V is TRBV4-1, with D unclear. Germline lookup yields CDR1 MGHRA and CDR2 YSYEKL. This CDR3 has 16 residues. V was trimmed by 2 bases and J by 1 base, leaving 11 bases between them. The CDR3 bases are TGCGCCAGCAGCCAACGTTCCGGGGAAACTAATGAAAAACTGTTTTTT. Translation: CASSQRSGETNEKLFF.

V is TRBV12-5 and J is TRBJ2-3; possible D gene TRBD1, 6 bases. CDR3 length equals 14 residues. Germline V gene data show CDR1 as LGHNT and CDR2 as FRNRAP. The V gene lost 4 bases and the J gene lost 2 bases, with 10 bases spanning the gap. The CDR3 loop reads CASGSGQITDTQYF. CDR3 in DNA: TGTGCTAGTGGTTCCGGACAGATCACAGATACGCAGTATTTT.

V usage is TRBV10-1 and J usage is TRBJ1-4, with 10 bases lining up with TRBD1. Germline values: CDR1 WNHNN, CDR2 SYGVQD (reference sequence). The CDR3 spans 15 residues. V lost 0 bases, J lost 8 bases, and 3 bases stayed unmatched. Here the CDR3 reads CASSESRTGGEKLFF. CDR3 bases: TGCGCCAGCAGTGAGTCGCGGACAGGGGGAGAAAAACTGTTTTTT.

The rearrangement joins TRBV24-1 to TRBJ1-4; 7 bases line up with TRBD1. This CDR3 has 15 amino acids. Germline lookup yields CDR1 KGHDR and CDR2 SFDVKD. Trimming cost V 4 bases and J 8 bases; bases outside gene matches: 9. CDR3 bases: TGTGCCACCAGTGACCCCAGGGGGAGAGCGGAAAAACTGTTTTTT. Translated, it gives CATSDPRGRAEKLFF.

The genes are TRBV2 and TRBJ2-5; TRBD1 matches at 8 bases. CDR1 is SNHLY and CDR2 is FYNNEI in the germline V gene. CDR3 length: 16 amino acids. V trimming: 2 bases; J trimming: 2 bases; junction bases outside the gene matches: 7. DNA for the CDR3: TGTGCCAGCAGTGAATTCCTAAACAGGGGGCAAGAGACCCAGTACTTC. It specifies CASSEFLNRGQETQYF.

V usage is TRBV12-5 and J usage is TRBJ2-5, with 8 nucleotides matching TRBD1. With V trimmed by 8 bases and J by 5 bases, 10 bases remained unmatched. The germline V gene encodes CDR1 LGHNT and CDR2 FRNRAP. The CDR3 is made up of 14 amino acids. The CDR3 is CASQTGQGWETQYF. Written as DNA, the CDR3 is TGTGCTAGTCAAACAGGACAGGGTTGGGAGACCCAGTACTTC.

V is TRBV5-6 and J is TRBJ1-6, with a possible D match to TRBD1 (5 bases). CDR1 and CDR2 from the germline V gene are SGHDT and YYEEEE. The ends were cut back, 2 bases at V and 8 bases at J, with 14 bases in the middle. The CDR3 spans 15 residues. CDR3 amino acids: CASSFAGIVDSPLHF. The CDR3 DNA reads TGTGCCAGCAGCTTTGCAGGGATCGTCGATTCACCCCTCCACTTT.

The chain joins TRBV5-1 to TRBJ2-7; TRBD1 might be the D (6 bases). The germline V and J ends were trimmed by 4 bases and 4 bases, with 15 bases remaining between them. From germline, CDR1 is SGHRS and CDR2 YFSETQ. CDR3 size: 14 residues. The CDR3 reads CASSRTTGIYEQYV. Here the CDR3 DNA reads TGCGCCAGCAGCCGAACCACAGGGATATACGAGCAGTACGTC.